Listed below are T cell receptor beta chains from one sample, sequenced in a study of T cells after yellow fever vaccination. TCRdb reprocessed the 5' RACE reads with MiXCR, giving one entry per CDR3 protein. The sample contains just under 600,000 distinct CDR3 sequences, approximately 13% of which appear only once. The sample was PBMCs, taken on the day of the yellow fever booster vaccination. These receptors were collected from a man aged 25-45 years who received the YFV17D yellow fever vaccine. Each CDR3 is given with its conserved first and last residue. D genes are given only for firm matches. Expanded clones are given a class, and other clones once, few, many or no size at all.

>TRBD2|TRBJ2-7|TRBV5-1|few
TGCGCCAGCAGCTTGTTGGCGGGAGTGTCCTACGAGCAGTACTTC
CASSLLAGVSYEQYF
>.|TRBJ2-5|TRBV18|few
TGTGCCACAGGGCGGCAAGAGACCCAGTACTTC
CATGRQETQYF
>.|TRBJ1-1|TRBV7-2|few
TGTGCCAGCAGCTCTACAGGGATATACACTGAAGCTTTCTTT
CASSSTGIYTEAFF
>TRBD2|TRBJ2-7|TRBV4-3|few
TGCGCCAGCAGCCAAGATGGGAGCGGGACCTTCGAGCAGTACTTC
CASSQDGSGTFEQYF
>TRBD2|TRBJ2-3|TRBV28|few
TGTGCCAGCAGTTTGGCTAGCGGGGACACAGATACGCAGTATTTT
CASSLASGDTDTQYF
>.|TRBJ2-3|TRBV6-1|few
TGTGCCAGCAGCCCCATGGGTTCCGATACGCAGTATTTT
CASSPMGSDTQYF
>TRBD2|TRBJ2-3|TRBV11-3|.
TGTGCCAGCAGCTGGGGTACCGGGACTAGCGGCACAGATACGCAGTATTTT
CASSWGTGTSGTDTQYF
>TRBD2|TRBJ2-5|TRBV7-2|few
TGTGCCAGCGGTCTAATAGCGGGGGAGACCCAGTACTTC
CASGLIAGETQYF
>.|TRBJ1-6|TRBV19|.
TGTGCCAGTAGTCCTTCGACAGGAATCACTTCACCCCTCCACTTT
CASSPSTGITSPLHF
>.|TRBJ2-2|TRBV5-4|.
TGTGCCAGCAGCTTGGCCAGGGGATGGGACACCGGGGAGCTGTTTTTT
CASSLARGWDTGELFF
>.|TRBJ1-5|TRBV30|.
TGTGCCTGGAGTGTGAGAAGGTCCTTCAATCAGCCCCAGCATTTT
CAWSVRRSFNQPQHF
>.|TRBJ2-2|TRBV7-7|.
TGTGCCAGCAGCGATTTAGTAGGGGGCACCGGGGAGCTGTTTTTT
CASSDLVGGTGELFF
>.|TRBJ2-1|TRBV7-2|few
TGTGCCAGCAGCTTGTTAGGGACGGCCTACAATGAGCAGTTCTTC
CASSLLGTAYNEQFF
>.|TRBJ2-5|TRBV29-1|many
TGCAGCGTTGGGGGGCAGGGAGAGACCCAGTACTTC
CSVGGQGETQYF
>.|TRBJ2-1|TRBV27|.
TGTGCCAGAATAAATGAGCAGTTCTTC
CARINEQFF
>TRBD2|TRBJ2-7|TRBV28|.
TGTGCCACTCAAGGACTAGCTTACGAGCAGTACTTC
CATQGLAYEQYF
>TRBD1|TRBJ2-2|TRBV6-2/TRBV6-3|.
TGTGCCAGCAGACCCTCGACAGGGGGCACCGGGGAGCTGTTTTTT
CASRPSTGGTGELFF
>TRBD2|TRBJ2-7|TRBV20-1|.
TGCAGTGCTTCCGGACTAGCGGGAGCCTACGAGCAGTACTTC
CSASGLAGAYEQYF
>.|TRBJ2-1|TRBV9|few
TGTGCCAGCAGCGCGGGGACTCAAATGTCAGAGCAGTTCTTC
CASSAGTQMSEQFF
>.|TRBJ2-2|TRBV6-2/TRBV6-3|.
TGTGCCACCACCCCTACTTCGAACACCGGGGAGCTGTTTTTT
CATTPTSNTGELFF
>TRBD2|TRBJ2-1|TRBV19|.
TGTGCCAGTAGTGTTAGCGGGAGGCCCTACAATGAGCAGTTCTTC
CASSVSGRPYNEQFF
>TRBD1|TRBJ2-1|TRBV12-3/TRBV12-4|.
TGTGCCAGCAGTATGACAGGGAGCTCCTACAATGAGCAGTTCTTC
CASSMTGSSYNEQFF
>.|TRBJ2-1|TRBV2|many
TGTGCCAGCCGAAGCGGTAGCTCCTACAATGAGCAGTTCTTC
CASRSGSSYNEQFF
>.|TRBJ1-2|TRBV6-2/TRBV6-3|few
TGTGCCAGCAGTGACCTAAGGAGCTATGGCTACACCTTC
CASSDLRSYGYTF
>.|TRBJ1-2|TRBV7-6|.
TGTGCCAGCAGCTTAGGTCAAGGGACGACCTATGGCTACACCTTC
CASSLGQGTTYGYTF
>.|TRBJ1-5|TRBV6-2/TRBV6-3|.
TGTGCCAGCAGCGCCACTGGGGGCGGGAGGGACAATCAGCCCCAGCATTTT
CASSATGGGRDNQPQHF
>.|TRBJ2-2|TRBV12-3/TRBV12-4|.
TGTGCCAGCAGTCACCAGGAGAACACCGGGGAGCTGTTTTTT
CASSHQENTGELFF
>TRBD2|TRBJ2-2|TRBV14|.
TGTGCCAGCAGCCGAGAGTTGGGACTAGCGCGGAACACCGGGGAGCTGTTTTTT
CASSRELGLARNTGELFF
>.|TRBJ1-5|TRBV25-1|.
TGTGCCAGCAGTGAATTGAATCAGCCCCAGCATTTT
CASSELNQPQHF